Listed below are T cell receptor beta chains from one sample, sequenced in a study of T-cell memory formation after mild COVID-19. Via MiXCR, TCRdb re-called the 5' RACE reads, giving one row per CDR3 protein. The table has under 70,000 distinct CDR3 sequences, about a tenth seen once. The sequencing sample was made of PBMCs or a T cell subset sorted from them (not recorded which). The receptors shown here come from a man younger than 35 who had mild COVID-19 (a few samples of this study predate the infection). Cell type and time point are not known. Each CDR3 is given with its conserved first and last residue. The order of the fields is J gene, V gene, CDR3 protein.

J gene: TRBJ2-7; V gene: TRBV7-2; CDR3 protein: CASSPRTGSVDF
J gene: TRBJ2-1; V gene: TRBV5-1; CDR3 protein: CASSDPRQGNEQFF
J gene: TRBJ1-3; V gene: TRBV5-1; CDR3 protein: CASSLGRPDPGNTIYF
J gene: TRBJ2-1; V gene: TRBV7-2; CDR3 protein: CASSLAMAGGYNEQFF
J gene: TRBJ2-5; V gene: TRBV7-9; CDR3 protein: CASSAQPETQYF
J gene: TRBJ1-3; V gene: TRBV5-1; CDR3 protein: CASSLGQGSNTIYF
J gene: TRBJ1-5; V gene: TRBV29-1; CDR3 protein: CSVSSSATGGQPQHF
J gene: TRBJ2-3; V gene: TRBV3-1; CDR3 protein: CASATGSTDTQYF
J gene: TRBJ2-2; V gene: TRBV6-5; CDR3 protein: CASSSQGSGELFF
J gene: TRBJ2-5; V gene: TRBV7-2; CDR3 protein: CASSPTGTVGETQYF
J gene: TRBJ1-1; V gene: TRBV10-3; CDR3 protein: CAISAELNTEAFF
J gene: TRBJ2-3; V gene: TRBV25-1; CDR3 protein: CASSRVGETDTQYF
J gene: TRBJ2-3; V gene: TRBV7-9; CDR3 protein: CASSVQGDSDTQYF
J gene: TRBJ2-2; V gene: TRBV5-1; CDR3 protein: CASGDPMGAGELFF
J gene: TRBJ2-1; V gene: TRBV7-2; CDR3 protein: CASSPFGGEQFF
J gene: TRBJ2-3; V gene: TRBV7-7; CDR3 protein: CASSPTTVVQDTQYF
J gene: TRBJ2-3; V gene: TRBV14; CDR3 protein: CASSQGVYTQYF
J gene: TRBJ2-3; V gene: TRBV29-1; CDR3 protein: CSVVGISSTDTQYF
J gene: TRBJ2-5; V gene: TRBV20-1; CDR3 protein: CSATGTSGNQETQYF
J gene: TRBJ1-5; V gene: TRBV3-1; CDR3 protein: CASSQDPGQPQHF
J gene: TRBJ1-1; V gene: TRBV10-2; CDR3 protein: CASSGGVNTEAFF
J gene: TRBJ1-3; V gene: TRBV7-9; CDR3 protein: CASSLSIQTNTIYF
J gene: TRBJ2-7; V gene: TRBV29-1; CDR3 protein: CSVGDYYEQYF
J gene: TRBJ1-2; V gene: TRBV5-1; CDR3 protein: CASKEGTNYGYTF
J gene: TRBJ1-4; V gene: TRBV20-1; CDR3 protein: CSARWGLTVGEKLFF
J gene: TRBJ2-3; V gene: TRBV5-6; CDR3 protein: CASSLIALAGYRDTQYF
J gene: TRBJ2-5; V gene: TRBV20-1; CDR3 protein: CSAPNPRGTQETQYF
J gene: TRBJ1-5; V gene: TRBV7-2; CDR3 protein: CASSRGTGGRYSNQPQHF
J gene: TRBJ2-4; V gene: TRBV7-9; CDR3 protein: CASSMNRELAKNIQYF
J gene: TRBJ2-3; V gene: TRBV7-7; CDR3 protein: CASSSTTSTDTQYF
J gene: TRBJ2-5; V gene: TRBV4-1; CDR3 protein: CASSVIEQETQYF
J gene: TRBJ2-1; V gene: TRBV20-1; CDR3 protein: CSARLAEFYNEQFF
J gene: TRBJ1-5; V gene: TRBV12-3/TRBV12-4; CDR3 protein: CASSFLTVGNQPQHF
J gene: TRBJ2-3; V gene: TRBV7-2; CDR3 protein: CASSFETSDTQYF
J gene: TRBJ2-1; V gene: TRBV7-2; CDR3 protein: CASSRPGRGNEQFF
J gene: TRBJ2-3; V gene: TRBV18; CDR3 protein: CASSPSRSTDTQYF
J gene: TRBJ2-4; V gene: TRBV12-3/TRBV12-4; CDR3 protein: CASSLSQGSIQYF